Detailed here is one T cell receptor (beta chain). Its matching antigen is unknown. This CDR3 is 14 amino acids long. Germline CDR1 and CDR2: SQVTM and ANQGSEA. Between the trimmed V and J ends, which lost 8 bases and 2 bases, there was a span of 18 bases. The study enrolled ophthalmopathy donors with moderate-to-severe activity, CAS ≥3, NOSPECS ≥4 and duration under 3 months. Physicians reached a diagnosis by relying on clinical symptoms, serum thyroxine, TRAb, thyroid ultrasound and orbital computed tomography. Amplified TCR beta CDR3 regions were obtained using RNA transcripts as template. First-round RT-PCR relied on HTBI primers, and a second-round multiplex PCR came next. TCRdb ran MiXCR on the multiplex PCR reads and lists one entry per CDR3 protein. Altogether almost 750,000 distinct CDR3 sequences are present, roughly 40% being singletons, with the ten largest covering 35% to 55%. These data belong to a study of Graves' ophthalmopathy and Graves' hyperthyroidism. Study-level background: At initial diagnosis, peripheral blood was obtained, and this preceded any treatment.

General study points: Blood was where most expanded thyroid clonotypes above 0.001 frequency also turned up.

Sequenced sample: peripheral blood. The chain is built from TRBV29-1 and TRBJ2-5; the D is unclear. This receptor was identified in an adult man with Graves' ophthalmopathy. DNA for the CDR3: TGCAGCTTAGTTACCGTGGCAGCACAAGAGACCCAGTACTTC. It codes for CSLVTVAAQETQYF.